Below are 32 T cell receptor beta chains sequenced from a single sample in a study of blood T cell repertoires in COVID-19. TCRdb's copy holds only in-frame clones and misses some; the assay was immunoSEQ multiplex PCR. The repertoire consists of 250,000 to 350,000 clones, with 80% to 90% occurring once and the leading ten covering about 4.3%. Sequencing was carried out using PBMCs or T cells enriched from blood (not recorded which). All receptors derive from a woman under 40 who had recovered from COVID-19.

The rearrangement joins TRBV28 to TRBJ2-4; 7 positions agree with TRBD2. The CDR3 is 14 residues long. The germline gives CDR1 MDHEN, CDR2 SYDVKM. V shed 6 bases, J shed 6 bases, and the junction held 8 bases outside the gene matches. CDR3 loop: CASRPIREGNIQYF. DNA for the CDR3: TGTGCCAGCAGACCTATAAGGGAGGGAAACATTCAGTACTTC.

The chain has TRBV5-1 and TRBJ1-4; D unclear. Germline V CDR1 and CDR2: SGHRS, YFSETQ. The CDR3 is 14 residues long. V shed 0 bases and J shed 5 bases, with 8 bases lying between them. DNA for the CDR3: TGCGCCAGCAGCTTGGAGCGAGCGAATGAAAAACTGTTTTTT. This codes for CASSLERANEKLFF.

The J gene is TRBJ2-7, the V gene TRBV6-6, with 9 bases that match TRBD2. The CDR3 loop spans 16 amino acids. V lost 4 bases and J lost 4; bases outside the gene matches: 11. Germline V gene sequence: CDR1 MNHNY, CDR2 SVGAGI (reference sequence). CDR3 bases: TGTGCCAGCAGTTCAGTCCTAGCGGGAACTACGTACGAGCAGTACTTC. Translating gives CASSSVLAGTTYEQYF.

The V gene is TRBV27, the J gene TRBJ1-6, with D perhaps matching TRBD1 (6 bases). V was clipped by 4 bases and J by 1 base, with 14 bases between them. In germline, CDR1 is MNHEY, CDR2 SMNVEV (reference sequence). This CDR3 contains 17 residues. The CDR3 loop reads CASSYGAGASYNSPLHF. Here the CDR3 DNA reads TGTGCCAGCAGTTACGGGGCAGGGGCATCCTATAATTCACCCCTCCACTTT.

The CDR3 region is CASSQVAGREGHEQYF. CDR3 coding DNA: TGTGCCAGCAGCCAAGTGGCCGGGCGGGAAGGTCACGAGCAGTACTTC. V usage is TRBV4-2 and J usage is TRBJ2-7; D may be TRBD2 (6 bases). Germline assignment: CDR1 LGHNA and CDR2 YNFKEQ. The CDR3 runs 16 residues. Trimming stripped 1 base from V and 5 bases from J, with 18 bases between.

This clone was found a few times. The J gene is TRBJ2-5, the V gene TRBV27; D is possibly TRBD2 (5 bases). This CDR3 spans 14 amino acids. The germline V gene has CDR1 MNHEY and CDR2 SMNVEV (reference sequence). Trimming cost V 6 bases and J 4 bases, with 15 bases left between them. This CDR3 is CASSPTPAGETQYF. For the CDR3, the DNA is TGTGCCAGCAGCCCTACACCGGCGGGAGAGACCCAGTACTTC.

The chain has TRBV28 and TRBJ1-6, with a weak D call TRBD1 (6 bases). Trimming took 6 bases from V and 10 from J, leaving 16 bases between them. The length of the CDR3 is 14 residues. Germline V gives CDR1 MDHEN, CDR2 SYDVKM. CDR3 region: CASSVVGADSPLHF. CDR3 bases: TGTGCCAGCAGCGTGGTGGGGGCGGACTCACCCCTCCACTTT.

This sequence joins TRBV29-1 and TRBJ1-1; 8 bases match TRBD1. Losses at the gene ends were 5 bases for V and 3 bases for J; bases not matched to a gene: 11. This CDR3 region has 15 residues. Germline V gives CDR1 SQVTM, CDR2 ANQGSEA. CDR3 in DNA: TGCAGCGTTTGGGGGGACAGGCGCCGGGACACTGAAGCTTTCTTT. Amino acid sequence: CSVWGDRRRDTEAFF.

The chain links TRBV7-9 to TRBJ1-4, with 9 bases that match TRBD1. Per germline, CDR1 SEHNR and CDR2 FQNEAQ (reference sequence). The V segment lost 7 bases and the J segment 7 bases; nucleotides outside the gene matches: 16. This CDR3 is 17 amino acids long. CDR3 in amino acids: CASTVARAGQGFEKLFF. The DNA for the CDR3 is TGTGCCAGCACCGTTGCCCGCGCGGGACAGGGCTTTGAAAAACTGTTTTTT.

The J gene is TRBJ2-3, the V gene TRBV28; 7 nucleotides match TRBD2. There are 22 residues in the CDR3. Germline CDR1 reads MDHEN; CDR2 reads SYDVKM. V trimming: 4 bases; J trimming: 3 bases; junction bases outside the gene matches: 28. The DNA for the CDR3 is TGTGCCAGCAGTTATTCTAGCGGAAGCGCGCGGCTAGGGGTCACGGTAACAGATACGCAGTATTTT. Translation gives CASSYSSGSARLGVTVTDTQYF.

The chain links TRBV6-5 to TRBJ1-5, with TRBD1 matching 10 bases. Trimming at V came to 10 bases and at J to 2 bases, leaving 8 bases not matched to a gene. This CDR3 is built from 15 residues. Germline V lookup: CDR1 MNHEY, CDR2 SVGAGI. The chain's CDR3 is CATAAGTGGNQPQHF. The DNA of the CDR3 is TGTGCCACGGCCGCAGGGACAGGGGGCAATCAGCCCCAGCATTTT.

V gene TRBV27 combines with J gene TRBJ1-1; the match to TRBD1 covers 12 bases. This CDR3 is built from 16 residues. J was trimmed by 4 bases and V by 3 bases; bases with no gene match: 6. Germline V gene sequence: CDR1 MNHEY, CDR2 SMNVEV (reference sequence). The CDR3 DNA follows: TGTGCCAGCAGTTTGGAAGGGACAGGGGGCCCCACTGAAGCTTTCTTT. Translation gives CASSLEGTGGPTEAFF.

V and J are TRBV7-8 and TRBJ1-1, with D unresolved. The germline gives CDR1 SGHVS, CDR2 FQNEAQ. This CDR3 has 14 residues. V dropped 2 bases and J dropped 1 base, with 8 bases sitting between them. The CDR3 DNA reads as TGTGCCAGCAGCTTAAGCGTCGGGAACACTGAAGCTTTCTTT. It codes for CASSLSVGNTEAFF.

This clone has just one count. This chain links TRBV3-1 (or the pseudogene TRBV3-2) with TRBJ1-1, with 7 bases aligning to TRBD1. After removal of 5 bases from V and 7 bases from J, the junction contained 7 bases not matched to a gene. The CDR3 contains 13 residues. Germline V gene sequence: CDR1 LGHDT, CDR2 YNNKEL (reference sequence). The chain's CDR3 is CASSSYRGGEAFF. CDR3 sequence (DNA): TGTGCCAGCAGCTCTTACAGGGGAGGTGAAGCTTTCTTT.

The J gene is TRBJ2-7, the V gene TRBV21-1; the table's TRBD1 call for D was not verified on the DNA. TRBV21-1 counts as a pseudogene. The CDR3 has 15 amino acids. CDR3 sequence (DNA): TGTGCCAGCCCCCGTGACAGGGGAAGGGTCTACGAGCAGTACTTC. Protein: CASPRDRGRVYEQYF.

The chain recombines TRBV6-6 with TRBJ2-1; 8 bases are shared with TRBD2. V lost 2 bases, J lost 8 bases, and 11 bases stayed unmatched. Germline CDR1 MNHNY, CDR2 SVGAGI (reference sequence). CDR3 length: 16 residues. The chain's CDR3 is CASSYTSGGVTDEQFF. CDR3 nucleotides: TGTGCCAGCAGTTACACCAGCGGGGGAGTTACAGATGAGCAGTTCTTC.

This clone turned up a few times. The rearrangement uses TRBV7-9 and TRBJ2-7; tentatively, D is TRBD2 (6 bases). CDR3 length equals 14 residues. Between the trimmed V and J ends, which lost 2 bases and 3 bases, there was a span of 11 bases. Germline CDR1 SEHNR, CDR2 FQNEAQ (reference sequence). The CDR3 sequence: CASSLSFGGYEQYF. In DNA form, the CDR3 reads TGTGCCAGCAGCTTATCTTTCGGGGGCTACGAGCAGTACTTC.

This sequence joins TRBV24-1 and TRBJ1-2; 9 bases are a match to TRBD1. The V and J ends lost 5 bases and 4 bases, in that order; junction bases with no gene match: 1. Looked up from germline, CDR1 is KGHDR and CDR2 is SFDVKD. The CDR3 totals 13 residues. CDR3 DNA sequence: TGTGCCACCAGTGGGACAGGGGCCTATGGCTACACCTTC. It encodes CATSGTGAYGYTF.

The chain has TRBV10-1 and TRBJ1-1; 7 bases fit TRBD1. The CDR3 runs to 14 residues. V was clipped by 4 bases and J by 0 bases; unmatched bases: 2. The germline V gene has CDR1 WNHNN and CDR2 SYGVQD (reference sequence). The CDR3 nucleotides are TGCGCCAGCAGTGCGACAGGGCTGAACACTGAAGCTTTCTTT. As protein: CASSATGLNTEAFF.

V usage is TRBV5-6 and J usage is TRBJ1-2; the D gene is possibly TRBD1 (5 bases). Germline-derived CDR1 and CDR2 are SGHDT and YYEEEE. The CDR3 runs 14 residues. V was shortened by 4 bases and J by 4 bases, with 14 bases between the two germline ends. The CDR3 protein is CASSVGRTLYGYTF. In nucleotides, the CDR3 is TGTGCCAGCAGCGTGGGACGGACTCTCTATGGCTACACCTTC.

V gene TRBV18 combines with J gene TRBJ2-1, with TRBD2 as a possible D gene (5 bases). This CDR3 has 12 amino acids. Looked up from germline, CDR1 is KGHSH and CDR2 is LQKENI. Trimming cost V 3 bases and J 7 bases, with 7 bases left between them. This chain's CDR3 is CASSPGGNEQFF. The CDR3 nucleotides read TGTGCCAGCTCACCCGGCGGGAATGAGCAGTTCTTC.

The J gene is TRBJ2-7, the V gene TRBV5-6; 7 nucleotides line up with TRBD2. CDR3 length: 16 amino acids. V was clipped by 3 bases and J by 6 bases; unmatched bases: 15. Germline-derived CDR1 and CDR2 are SGHDT and YYEEEE. The CDR3 sequence is CASSSSYSGRSGEQYF. The CDR3 DNA follows: TGTGCCAGCAGCTCATCGTATAGCGGGCGTTCTGGCGAGCAGTACTTC.

This clone was recorded a few times. V usage is TRBV18 and J usage is TRBJ2-7; unclear D gene. CDR3 length: 12 residues. V was clipped by 5 bases and J by 4 bases, with 9 bases between them. Germline V gene sequence: CDR1 KGHSH, CDR2 LQKENI. Here the CDR3 DNA reads TGTGCCAGCTCAGCGACCGGGTACGAGCAGTACTTC. Translating it yields CASSATGYEQYF. Full variable domain (outside the CDR3, taken from reference TRBV18 and TRBJ2-7): NAGVMQNPRHLVRRRGQEARLRCSPMKGHSHVYWYRQLPEEGLKFMVYLQKENIIDESGMPKERFSAEFPKEGPSILRIQQVVRGDSAAYFCASSATGYEQYFGPGTRLTVT.

The V and J genes are TRBV2 and TRBJ2-1; 11 bases match TRBD2. Trimming removed 11 bases from V and 5 bases from J; junction bases left unmatched: 5. The germline V gene has CDR1 SNHLY and CDR2 FYNNEI. The CDR3 contains 13 residues. In DNA form, the CDR3 reads TGTGCCGTCGGGACTAGCGGAGACAATGAGCAGTTCTTC. Amino acids: CAVGTSGDNEQFF.

This chain connects TRBV11-1 to TRBJ2-1; TRBD1 is a possible D gene (6 bases). This CDR3 region has 13 residues. From germline, CDR1 is SGHAT and CDR2 FQDESV (reference sequence). V lost 5 bases and J 6 bases, leaving 11 bases between the germline ends. CDR3 nucleotide sequence: TGTGCCAGCAGCGTAAACAGGGCCAATGAGCAGTTCTTC. Encoded protein: CASSVNRANEQFF.

This clone was observed a single time. The chain carries TRBV6-5 and TRBJ2-3; 10 bases are shared with TRBD2. V gave up 5 bases and J gave up 1 base; unmatched junction bases: 3. The germline V gene encodes CDR1 MNHEY and CDR2 SVGAGI. The CDR3 contains 15 residues. The CDR3 sequence is CASSNLAGGTDTQYF. The CDR3 region has the DNA TGTGCCAGCAGTAACCTAGCGGGGGGCACAGATACGCAGTATTTT.

The chain employs TRBV19 and TRBJ1-5; D not certain. The V end lost 3 bases, the J end lost 6 bases, and 9 bases lay between the germline ends. This CDR3 spans 13 amino acids. The germline CDR1 and CDR2 sequences are LNHDA and SQIVND (reference sequence). The DNA for the CDR3 is TGTGCCAGTAGTATCGACGGGATTCAGCCCCAGCATTTT. It translates to CASSIDGIQPQHF.

The V and J genes are TRBV11-2 and TRBJ2-5; TRBD2 matches at 7 bases. Looked up from germline, CDR1 is SGHAT and CDR2 is FQNNGV. The CDR3 length is 17 residues. The V segment lost 4 bases and the J segment 1 base; nucleotides outside the gene matches: 12. The CDR3 DNA follows: TGTGCCAGCAGCTCATATGGAAGCGGGGAGCTCCAAGAGACCCAGTACTTC. Its protein is CASSSYGSGELQETQYF.

The genes are TRBV19 and TRBJ1-5, with TRBD1 identical over 8 bases. Trimming took 9 bases from V and 3 from J; bases not matched to a gene: 10. The germline gives CDR1 LNHDA, CDR2 SQIVND (reference sequence). The CDR3 is 15 amino acids. CDR3 nucleotides: TGTGCCAGCGCGCCGGGACAGGCGTACAATCAGCCCCAGCATTTT. Its protein product is CASAPGQAYNQPQHF.

The J gene is TRBJ2-4, the V gene TRBV9; D is possibly TRBD1 (6 bases). The germline V gene has CDR1 SGDLS and CDR2 YYNGEE. The CDR3 is 14 residues long. V gave up 0 bases and J gave up 2 bases, with 6 bases separating them. The CDR3 sequence is CASSVGGPKNIQYF. CDR3 nucleotides: TGTGCCAGCAGCGTAGGGGGGCCCAAAAACATTCAGTACTTC.

CDR3 sequence (DNA): TGTGCCATCAGTGATCTCCGGGACAGGCAGAACACTGAAGCTTTCTTT. It yields the protein CAISDLRDRQNTEAFF. The gene calls are TRBV10-3 and TRBJ1-1; 8 bases agree with TRBD1. The CDR3 is 16 amino acids. The germline gives CDR1 ENHRY, CDR2 SYGVKD. The V segment lost 3 bases and the J segment 1 base; nucleotides outside the gene matches: 7.

This clone was counted only a few times. V usage is TRBV30 and J usage is TRBJ1-1, with TRBD1 identical over 7 bases. Germline V CDR1 and CDR2: GTSNPN, SVGIG (reference sequence). CDR3 length: 14 amino acids. Unmatched junction bases numbered 8, after V lost 6 bases and J lost 1 base. In DNA, the CDR3 is TGTGCCTGTTTGCCCGGACAGGCGAACACTGAAGCTTTCTTT. This codes for CACLPGQANTEAFF.